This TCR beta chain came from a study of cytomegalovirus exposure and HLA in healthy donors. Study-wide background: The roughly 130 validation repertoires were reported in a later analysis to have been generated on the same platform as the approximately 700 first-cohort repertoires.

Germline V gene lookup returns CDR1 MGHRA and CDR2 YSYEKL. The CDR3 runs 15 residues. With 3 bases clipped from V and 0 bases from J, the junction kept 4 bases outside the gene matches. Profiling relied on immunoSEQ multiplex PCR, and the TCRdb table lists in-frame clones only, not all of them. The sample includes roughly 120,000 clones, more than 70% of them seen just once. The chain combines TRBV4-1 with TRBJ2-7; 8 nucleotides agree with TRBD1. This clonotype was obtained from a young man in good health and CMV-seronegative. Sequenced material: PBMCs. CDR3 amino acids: CASSHDRGPSYEQYF. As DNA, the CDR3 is TGCGCCAGCAGCCATGACAGGGGCCCCTCCTACGAGCAGTACTTC.